This TCR beta chain is drawn from a study of response to subunit inactivated influenza vaccine. Germline CDR1 and CDR2: KGHSH and LQKENI. With 4 bases removed from V and 5 bases from J, the gap between germline ends came to 9 bases. The CDR3 totals 13 residues. TCRdb reprocessed the RT-PCR reads via MiXCR and lists one record per CDR3 protein. The data contain about 540,000 distinct CDR3 sequences, under 30% of them seen just once; the ten biggest clones take up around 2.8%. Regarding this clonotype: Lacking the conserved final phenylalanine or tryptophan, this CDR3 likely reflects a read error.

This same sample was also part of a study on T cells expressing NK-cell markers. That source notes: The authors made TCR beta cDNA libraries by 5'RACE template switching. This switching added a universal primer site and UMIs. In the group of eight sequenced donors, seven were HCMV-seropositive and one was seronegative. Roughly 6 donors showed dominant NKG2C+ clonotypes comprising about 1.0-7.5% of their CD8+ T cells.

The material was CD4+ T cells sorted from PBMCs, obtained 11 to 12 days after vaccination. The sequence came from a man aged 50 to 59 who received an inactivated influenza vaccine. This sequence joins TRBV18 and TRBJ2-4; D may be TRBD1 or TRBD2 (5 bases each). CDR3 loop: CASSRGAQNIQYL. CDR3 DNA sequence: TGTGCCAGCTCACGAGGGGCCCAAAACATTCAGTACCTC.